This TCR beta chain appears in the sequencing data of a study of identical twins. TCRdb re-called the 5' RACE reads through MiXCR, storing one row per CDR3 protein. This table holds 450,000 or so distinct CDR3 sequences, approximately 15% found once. The CDR3 totals 16 residues. The germline V gene encodes CDR1 MDHEN and CDR2 SYDVKM. Unmatched junction bases numbered 8, after V lost 3 bases and J lost 4 bases. This clonotype was seen more than once but under ten times. Its target is not known. Study-wide results and limits: These conclusions were based on statistical analysis (cross-sectional, not following the same donors). Zero-insertion findings could be partly confounded by invariant cells (MAIT and iNKT cells). For monozygotic twins, models underestimated out-of-frame TCR alpha sharing.

These data also featured in a second study, about yellow fever vaccine responses in identical twins.

The sequence was obtained from a woman under 30 in good health. The chain carries TRBV28 and TRBJ2-3, with 9 bases identical to TRBD1. Sequences were obtained from CD4+ T cells sorted from blood. The CDR3 reads CASSFFGTGIPDTQYF. The CDR3, as DNA: TGTGCCAGCAGTTTTTTTGGGACAGGGATCCCAGATACGCAGTATTTT. Combining the CDR3 with reference TRBV28 and TRBJ2-3 gives the whole variable domain DVKVTQSSRYLVKRTGEKVFLECVQDMDHENMFWYRQDPGLGLRLIYFSYDVKMKEKGDIPEGYSVSREKKERFSLILESASTNQTSMYLCASSFFGTGIPDTQYFGPGTRLTVL.